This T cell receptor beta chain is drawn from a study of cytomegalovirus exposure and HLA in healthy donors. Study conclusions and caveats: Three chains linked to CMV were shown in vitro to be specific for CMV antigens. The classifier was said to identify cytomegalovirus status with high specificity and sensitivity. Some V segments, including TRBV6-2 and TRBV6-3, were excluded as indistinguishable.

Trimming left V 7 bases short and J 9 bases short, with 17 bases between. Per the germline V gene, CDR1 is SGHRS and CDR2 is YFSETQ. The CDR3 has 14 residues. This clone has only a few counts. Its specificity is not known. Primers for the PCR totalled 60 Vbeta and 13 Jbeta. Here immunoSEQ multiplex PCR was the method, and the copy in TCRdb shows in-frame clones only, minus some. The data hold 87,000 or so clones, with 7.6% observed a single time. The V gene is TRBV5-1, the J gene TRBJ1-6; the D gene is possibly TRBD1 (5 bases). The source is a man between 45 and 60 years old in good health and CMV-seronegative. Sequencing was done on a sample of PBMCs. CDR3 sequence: CASGPGLTFSPLHF. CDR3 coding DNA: TGCGCCAGCGGGCCGGGACTTACCTTTTCACCCCTCCACTTT.